The sequence of this TCR beta chain was determined in a study of CD4 T cells in relation to SARS-CoV-2 and coronaviruses. Study summary: The HLA restriction of the shared crossreactive spike epitopes was mapped. Study outcomes and limitations: Monoreactive clones expanded significantly more to SARS-CoV-2 than crossreactive clones did.

Deep TCR-beta sequencing used DNA from uncultured naive and memory CD4+ T cells. TCRdb's table, derived via immunoSEQ multiplex PCR, lists solely in-frame clones and lacks some. The data show 65,000 or so clones, with around 93% seen just once and around 0.13% held by the top ten. This clone appeared a single time. Its antigen is still unknown. V lost 10 bases, J lost 0 bases, and 12 bases lay in between. From germline, CDR1 is MNHEY and CDR2 SMNVEV (reference sequence). The CDR3 is 13 amino acids. CD4+ T cells from unexposed donors were obtained before the COVID-19 pandemic (2011-2018). Cryopreserved PBMCs were CD4-enriched, then split into naive and memory cells.

This TCR came from a human donor in good health. The chain uses TRBV27 and TRBJ1-2; possibly TRBD1 for D (5 bases). Sequencing used naive CD4+ T cells from PBMCs. Subset in this sample: naive CD4+ T cells isolated by negative enrichment. CDR3 sequence reads: CATKGQANYGYTF. Written as DNA, the CDR3 is TGTGCCACTAAGGGGCAAGCTAACTATGGCTACACCTTC.